What follows is one T cell receptor beta chain and its context. This sample was taken from a study of blood T cell repertoires in COVID-19. Overall study: Acute and convalescent COVID-19 specimens originated in the United States, Italy and Spain. Sample material is recorded as cDNA or gDNA derived from T cells, B-cell-depleted T cells, or PBMCs.

Repertoires were generated with immunoSEQ multiplex PCR, while TCRdb's copy carries only in-frame clones and drops some. The table has 84,000 or so clones, approximately 86% seen once. The receptor's source is a woman aged 65 to 85 with active or convalescent COVID-19. Sequenced input: peripheral blood.

For the CDR3, the DNA is TGTGCCAGCAGTTACTCGACCGGGGCTAGCGGGGGCTTACAAGAGACCCAGTACTTC. Protein: CASSYSTGASGGLQETQYF. The V and J genes are TRBV6-2 or TRBV6-3 and TRBJ2-5; 10 bases agree with TRBD2. This CDR3 is built from 19 residues. The trim removed 0 bases at V and 2 bases at J, leaving 12 bases unmatched. Germline V CDR1 and CDR2: MNHEY, SVGEGT.